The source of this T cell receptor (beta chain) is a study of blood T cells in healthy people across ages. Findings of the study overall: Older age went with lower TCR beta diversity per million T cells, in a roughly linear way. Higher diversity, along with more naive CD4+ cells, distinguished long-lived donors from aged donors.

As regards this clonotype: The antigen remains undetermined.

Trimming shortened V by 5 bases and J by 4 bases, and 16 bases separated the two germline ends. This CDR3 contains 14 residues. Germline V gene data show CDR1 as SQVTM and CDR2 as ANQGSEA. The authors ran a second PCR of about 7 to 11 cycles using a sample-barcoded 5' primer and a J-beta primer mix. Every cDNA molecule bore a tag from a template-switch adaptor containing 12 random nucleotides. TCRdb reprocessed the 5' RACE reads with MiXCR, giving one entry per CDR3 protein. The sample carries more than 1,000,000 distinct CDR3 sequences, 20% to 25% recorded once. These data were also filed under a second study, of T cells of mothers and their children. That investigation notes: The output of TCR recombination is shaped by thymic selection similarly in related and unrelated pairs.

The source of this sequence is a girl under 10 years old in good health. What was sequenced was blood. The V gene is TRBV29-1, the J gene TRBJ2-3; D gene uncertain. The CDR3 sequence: CSVTKVLIADTQYF. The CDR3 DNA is TGCAGCGTTACAAAGGTCTTGATAGCAGATACGCAGTATTTT.